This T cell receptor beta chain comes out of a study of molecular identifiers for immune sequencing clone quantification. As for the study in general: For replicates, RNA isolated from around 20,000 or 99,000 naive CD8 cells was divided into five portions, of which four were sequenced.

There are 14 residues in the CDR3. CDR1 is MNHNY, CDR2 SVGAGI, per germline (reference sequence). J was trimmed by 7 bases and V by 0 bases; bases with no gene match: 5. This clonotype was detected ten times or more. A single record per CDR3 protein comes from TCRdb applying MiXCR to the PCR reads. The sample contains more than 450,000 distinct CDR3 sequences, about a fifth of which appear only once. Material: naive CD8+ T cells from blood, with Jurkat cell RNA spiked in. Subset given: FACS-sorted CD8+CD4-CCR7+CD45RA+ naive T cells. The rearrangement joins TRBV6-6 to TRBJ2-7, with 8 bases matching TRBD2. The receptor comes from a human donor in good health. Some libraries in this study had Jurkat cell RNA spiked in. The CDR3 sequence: CASSYSVSGNEQYF. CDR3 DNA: TGTGCCAGCAGTTACTCAGTTAGCGGGAATGAGCAGTACTTC.